This T cell receptor beta chain was documented in a study of blood T cell repertoires in COVID-19. On the study more broadly: Spain, Italy and the United States supplied samples that represented acute and convalescent COVID-19.

The V and J ends lost 0 bases and 4 bases respectively, with 7 bases between them. The length of the CDR3 is 14 residues. Germline CDR1 reads LNHDA; CDR2 reads SQIVND (reference sequence). Original analysis: Estimation of nucleated cell counts relied on the amplification of reference gene primers. Measured with immunoSEQ multiplex PCR; TCRdb has only the in-frame clones, and not every one. V and J calls and clone size are given by that table; D and trimming were obtained from the DNA. The sample includes 390,000 or so clones, 75% to 90% seen only once; the top ten take more than 1.4%. This chain joins TRBV19 and TRBJ1-5; possibly TRBD1 for D (5 bases). This receptor was obtained from a woman in her 30s with active or convalescent COVID-19. Specimen: peripheral blood. The CDR3 here is CASSIDRGNQPQHF. CDR3 nucleotide sequence: TGTGCCAGTAGTATAGATCGGGGGAATCAGCCCCAGCATTTT. The whole variable domain, remainder taken from reference TRBV19 and TRBJ1-5, is DGGITQSPKYLFRKEGQNVTLSCEQNLNHDAMYWYRQDPGQGLRLIYYSQIVNDFQKGDIAEGYSVSREKKESFPLTVTSAQKNPTAFYLCASSIDRGNQPQHFGDGTRLSIL.